This T cell receptor beta chain was documented in a study of monozygotic twins with inflammatory bowel disease. Study-wide results and limits: Part of the variability in patient repertoires may have come from differing immunosuppressive treatments.

Germline CDR1 reads SGHTA; CDR2 reads FQGNSA. CDR3 length: 14 residues. Of note for this clonotype: As yet, its antigen is unknown.

TCRdb re-called the 5' RACE reads; one entry per CDR3 protein, DNA not given. The repertoire shows approximately 420,000 distinct CDR3 sequences; the top ten hold approximately 2.3%. Sequencing input: blood. The clonotype was recovered from a human donor with ulcerative colitis or Crohn's disease, or a healthy co-twin of an affected twin (not recorded which). The rearrangement uses TRBV7-2 and TRBJ1-5; TCRdb selects TRBD1, and the lack of DNA leaves this call unchecked. The CDR3 spells CASSLDGGSAPQHF.